These 14 T cell receptor beta chains were sequenced from one sample in a study of regulatory T cells in long-lasting Graves disease (dated by TCRdb to the early 2020s). Receptors were amplified or captured by multiplex PCR. Instrument on record: Illumina HiSeq 4000. To build TCR beta libraries, CDR3 regions were amplified by Arm-PCR using iRepertoire HTBI primers. Starting from the raw public reads, TCRdb applied fastp trimming at Q25, assembled clones with MiXCR and retained in-frame beta chains. Entries are consolidated by CDR3 protein sequence, retaining the most common genes and DNA. The sample records a few hundred thousand distinct CDR3 sequences, approximately 16% of which are singletons. Of the sample, less than 35% falls within the top ten clones. Per the publication, the time point label means: newly diagnosed GD, antithyroid drugs for less than 3 months. For both TCR sequencing and RNA sequencing, RNA was extracted from PBMCs using TRIzol.

The same specimen was also included in a second study, on T cells in Graves' hyperthyroidism and ophthalmopathy.

Sequences were derived from peripheral blood mononuclear cells (PBMCs), sampled at new diagnosis, from a patient treated with antithyroid drugs. Source of these receptors: a man aged 40-55 years with Graves disease. Donor details come from another sample of the same person, matched by shared clones.

This clonotype was counted many times. A junction end diverges from the germline sequence, so it may reflect a read error. This sequence joins TRBV5-1 and TRBJ2-3, with 16 bases fitting TRBD2. CDR3 length: 16 residues. CDR1 is SGHRS, CDR2 YFSETQ, per germline. The CDR3 loop reads CASSLGLAGGPDTQYF. The CDR3 DNA reads as TGTGCCAGCAGCCTGGGACTAGCGGGGGGGCCAGATACGCAGTATTTT.

This clonotype was found many times. The chain is built from TRBV12-3 or TRBV12-4 and TRBJ1-5; no clear D gene. V was pared by 7 bases and J by 7 bases, with 17 bases between. This CDR3 region has 14 residues. CDR3 sequence reads: CASTPGLGRQPQHF. CDR3 in DNA: TGTGCCAGCACCCCCGGCCTGGGTCGGCAGCCCCAGCATTTT.

At least ten counts were recorded for this clonotype. The chain recombines TRBV28 with TRBJ1-4; 8 bases agree with TRBD1. Trimming took 8 bases from V and 0 from J; bases not matched to a gene: 11. Germline V lookup: CDR1 MDHEN, CDR2 SYDVKM. The CDR3 consists of 17 residues. The CDR3 loop reads CASGVGGTGTTNEKLFF. The CDR3 DNA reads as TGTGCCAGCGGGGTCGGGGGGACAGGTACAACTAATGAAAAACTGTTTTTT.

This clonotype was seen a few times. This chain connects TRBV29-1 to TRBJ2-2; 14 nucleotides align to TRBD2. Trimming took 2 bases from V and 2 from J; bases not matched to a gene: 7. CDR3 length: 18 residues. CDR1 and CDR2 (germline): SQVTM, ANQGSEA. The CDR3 sequence is CSVEFLGLAGANTGELFF. The CDR3 DNA sequence: TGCAGCGTTGAATTTTTGGGACTAGCGGGGGCAAACACCGGGGAGCTGTTTTTT.

This clonotype appeared a few times. This chain links TRBV28 with TRBJ2-2; D call uncertain. V lost 6 bases to trimming and J lost 4 bases, with 6 bases between them. CDR3 length equals 12 residues. The V gene's germline CDR1 is MDHEN and CDR2 SYDVKM. As DNA, the CDR3 is TGTGCCAGCAGAAGGGCCACCGGGGAGCTGTTTTTT. Its protein product is CASRRATGELFF. Using reference TRBV28 and TRBJ2-2 for the parts outside the CDR3, the full variable domain is DVKVTQSSRYLVKRTGEKVFLECVQDMDHENMFWYRQDPGLGLRLIYFSYDVKMKEKGDIPEGYSVSREKKERFSLILESASTNQTSMYLCASRRATGELFFGEGSRLTVL.

Comments on this clonotype: A far larger clone is only one base removed, so a read error is likely. The chain employs TRBV11-2 and TRBJ2-4; D is possibly TRBD2 (5 bases). The CDR3 totals 15 residues. Looked up from germline, CDR1 is SGHAT and CDR2 is FQNNGV. CDR3 sequence (DNA): TGTGCCAGCAGCTTAGTGTCCGGGGTTAGTGGTGAGCAGCTCTTC. Translating gives CASSLVSGVSGEQLF.

This clonotype was observed at least ten times. The chain employs TRBV6-5 and TRBJ2-2; 10 bases align to TRBD1. This CDR3 comprises 15 residues. Germline CDR1 is MNHEY and CDR2 is SVGAGI. The ends lost 4 bases at V and 4 bases at J; junction bases unmatched: 3. Here the CDR3 reads CASSSTGGLTGELFF. CDR3 nucleotide sequence: TGTGCCAGCAGTTCGACAGGGGGCCTCACCGGGGAGCTGTTTTTT.

This clonotype appeared many times. V gene TRBV29-1 combines with J gene TRBJ2-5; TRBD1 aligns across 8 bases. This CDR3 region has 12 residues. Trimming at V came to 4 bases and at J to 5 bases, leaving 3 bases not matched to a gene. The germline gives CDR1 SQVTM, CDR2 ANQGSEA. CDR3 protein: CSVGQGMETQYF. In nucleotides, the CDR3 is TGCAGCGTTGGACAGGGGATGGAGACCCAGTACTTC.

The V gene is TRBV28, the J gene TRBJ2-1; D tentatively fits TRBD1 or TRBD2 (6 bases each). CDR1 MDHEN and CDR2 SYDVKM come from the germline V gene. The CDR3 is 15 amino acids. V was shortened by 2 bases and J by 6 bases, with 14 bases between the two germline ends. The CDR3 region is CASSLKGGPINEQFF. In DNA form, the CDR3 reads TGTGCCAGCAGTTTAAAAGGGGGGCCGATCAATGAGCAGTTCTTC.

This clonotype occurred many times. The V gene is TRBV18, the J gene TRBJ1-4; TRBD1 agrees at 9 bases. Germline V gene data show CDR1 as KGHSH and CDR2 as LQKENI. V was pared by 2 bases and J by 6 bases, with 4 bases of the junction left unmatched. The CDR3 totals 15 residues. The CDR3 sequence is CASSPGTGGDEKLFF. Written as DNA, the CDR3 is TGTGCCAGCTCACCAGGCACAGGGGGCGATGAAAAACTGTTTTTT.

There are many counts of this clonotype. This chain uses TRBV12-3 or TRBV12-4 with TRBJ1-4, with no clear D. Trimming removed 2 bases from V and 5 bases from J, with 6 bases in between. CDR3 length: 13 residues. CDR3 coding DNA: TGTGCCAGCAGTTTATTCCGAAATGAAAAACTGTTTTTT. Its protein product is CASSLFRNEKLFF.

This clonotype was observed many times. The chain links TRBV30 to TRBJ2-5; 9 bases fit TRBD2. V gave up 2 bases and J gave up 5 bases; unmatched junction bases: 9. Per the germline V gene, CDR1 is GTSNPN and CDR2 is SVGIG (reference sequence). This CDR3 contains 15 residues. CDR3 sequence (DNA): TGTGCCTGGAGTCCCGGCGGGGGGGCCGGGGAGACCCAGTACTTC. Residues: CAWSPGGGAGETQYF.

This clonotype was recorded at least ten times. The CDR3 DNA reads as TGCAGCGTTGCGTTCGTACTAGTCACAGATACGCAGTATTTT. Residues: CSVAFVLVTDTQYF. V gene TRBV29-1 combines with J gene TRBJ2-3; a weak D match, TRBD2 (5 bases). Germline lookup yields CDR1 SQVTM and CDR2 ANQGSEA. The length of the CDR3 is 14 residues. V was shortened by 4 bases and J by 2 bases, with 13 bases between the two germline ends.

Ten or more counts support this clonotype. The rearrangement uses TRBV27 and TRBJ2-1; 11 positions match TRBD1. Germline lookup yields CDR1 MNHEY and CDR2 SMNVEV (reference sequence). The V segment lost 8 bases and the J segment 7 bases; nucleotides outside the gene matches: 10. The CDR3 is made up of 15 amino acids. In DNA form, the CDR3 reads TGTGCCAGCCGGCCCGGGACAGGGGGTGAGAATGAGCAGTTCTTC. Translated: CASRPGTGGENEQFF.